This T cell receptor (beta chain) is drawn from a study of CD8+CD57+ T cells in acquired aplastic anemia. CDR3 and TCR beta VDJ profiling relied on genomic DNA as the template. TCRdb reprocessed the reads with MiXCR, giving one entry per CDR3 protein. The repertoire includes 100,000 to 120,000 distinct CDR3 sequences, approximately 48% of them detected once, and 30% to 35% sits in the top ten. The CDR3 extends over 16 amino acids. Germline values: CDR1 SGHRS, CDR2 YFSETQ. Losses at the gene ends were 0 bases for V and 1 base for J; bases not matched to a gene: 4. Specimen: sorted CD4+, CD8+, or CD8+CD57+ T cells (not recorded which) from PBMCs. The chain joins TRBV5-1 to TRBJ2-3, with TRBD2 matching over 8 bases. The clonotype originates from a human donor in good health, serving as a control. The CDR3 coding sequence is TGCGCCAGCAGCTTGGTTAGCGGGGTGGGCACAGATACGCAGTATTTT. This gives the protein CASSLVSGVGTDTQYF.